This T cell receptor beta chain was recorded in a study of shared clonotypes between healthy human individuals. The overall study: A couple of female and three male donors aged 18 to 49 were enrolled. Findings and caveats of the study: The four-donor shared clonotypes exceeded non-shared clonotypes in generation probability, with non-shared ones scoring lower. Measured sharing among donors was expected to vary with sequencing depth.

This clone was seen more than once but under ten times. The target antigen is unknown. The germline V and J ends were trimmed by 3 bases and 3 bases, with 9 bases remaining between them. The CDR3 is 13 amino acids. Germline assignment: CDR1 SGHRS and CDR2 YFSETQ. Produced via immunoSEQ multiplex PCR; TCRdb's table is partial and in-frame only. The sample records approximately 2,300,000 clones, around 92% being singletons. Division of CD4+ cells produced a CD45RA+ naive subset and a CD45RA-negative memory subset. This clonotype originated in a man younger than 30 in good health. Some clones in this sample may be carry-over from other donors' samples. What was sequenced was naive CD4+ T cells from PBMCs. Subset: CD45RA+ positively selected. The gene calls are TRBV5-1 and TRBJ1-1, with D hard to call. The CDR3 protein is CASSSTRDTEAFF. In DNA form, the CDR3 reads TGCGCCAGCAGCTCCACTCGGGACACTGAAGCTTTCTTT. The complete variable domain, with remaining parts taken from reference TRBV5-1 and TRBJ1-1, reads KAGVTQTPRYLIKTRGQQVTLSCSPISGHRSVSWYQQTPGQGLQFLFEYFSETQRNKGNFPGRFSGRQFSNSRSEMNVSTLELGDSALYLCASSSTRDTEAFFGQGTRLTVV.